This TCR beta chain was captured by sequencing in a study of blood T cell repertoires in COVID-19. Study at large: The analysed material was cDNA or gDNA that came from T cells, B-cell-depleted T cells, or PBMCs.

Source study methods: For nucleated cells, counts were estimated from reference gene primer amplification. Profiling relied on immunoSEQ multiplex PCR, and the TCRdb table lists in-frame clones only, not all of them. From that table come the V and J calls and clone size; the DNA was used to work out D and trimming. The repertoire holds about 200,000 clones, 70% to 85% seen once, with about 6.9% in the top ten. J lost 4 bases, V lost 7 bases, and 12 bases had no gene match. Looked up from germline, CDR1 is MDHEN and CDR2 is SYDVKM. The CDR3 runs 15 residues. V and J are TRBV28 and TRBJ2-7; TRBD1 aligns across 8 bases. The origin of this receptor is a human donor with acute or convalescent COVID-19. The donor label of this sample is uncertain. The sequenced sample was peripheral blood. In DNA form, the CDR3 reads TGTGCCAGCACCCCTTTAGTAACAGGGGGATACGAGCAGTACTTC. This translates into CASTPLVTGGYEQYF.